This TCR beta chain emerged from a study of shared clonotypes between healthy human individuals. Of note for this clone: Its specificity is unknown.

Study results and caveats: In the sorted subsets, rarefaction showed sequencing was incomplete despite large depth. Generation probability values for non-shared clonotypes were lower than those for clonotypes shared by all four donors.

Method: immunoSEQ multiplex PCR; TCRdb's copy keeps in-frame clones and lacks some. The repertoire holds 2 million to 2.5 million clones, approximately 94% seen once, with around 0.13% in the top ten. Into CD45RA+ naive and CD45RA-negative memory subsets, the CD4+ cells were split. This CDR3 region has 14 residues. Germline CDR1 is SGHRS and CDR2 is YFSETQ. The V gene end was trimmed by 2 bases and the J gene end by 5 bases; junction bases not matched to a gene: 4. The chain combines TRBV5-1 with TRBJ2-5; 9 positions agree with TRBD1. The sequenced sample was naive CD4+ T cells sorted from blood. Subset reported: CD45RA+ positively selected. The source of this sequence is a young man in good health. Written as DNA, the CDR3 is TGCGCCAGCAGCTTAACAGGGGGCATGGAGACCCAGTACTTC. This codes for CASSLTGGMETQYF.